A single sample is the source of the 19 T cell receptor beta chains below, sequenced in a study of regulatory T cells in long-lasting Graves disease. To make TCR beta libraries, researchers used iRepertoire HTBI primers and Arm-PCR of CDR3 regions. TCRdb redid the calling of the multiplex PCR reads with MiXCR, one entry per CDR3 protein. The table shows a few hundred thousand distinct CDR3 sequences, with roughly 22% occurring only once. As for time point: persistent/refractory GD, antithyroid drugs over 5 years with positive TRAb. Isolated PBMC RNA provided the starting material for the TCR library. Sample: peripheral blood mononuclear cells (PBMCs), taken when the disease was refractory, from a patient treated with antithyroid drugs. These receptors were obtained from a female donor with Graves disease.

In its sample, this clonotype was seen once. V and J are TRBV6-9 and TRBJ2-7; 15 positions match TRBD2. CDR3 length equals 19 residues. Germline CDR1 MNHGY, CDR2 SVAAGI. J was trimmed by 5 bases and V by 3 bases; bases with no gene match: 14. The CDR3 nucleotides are TGTGCCAGCAGTTACTGGGGACTAGCGGGAGGAAGGCGACGCAACGAGCAGTACTTC. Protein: CASSYWGLAGGRRRNEQYF.

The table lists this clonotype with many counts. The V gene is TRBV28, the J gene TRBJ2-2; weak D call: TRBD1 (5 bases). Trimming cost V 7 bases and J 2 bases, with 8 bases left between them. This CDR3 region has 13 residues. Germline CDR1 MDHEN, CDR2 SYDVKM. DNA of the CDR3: TGTGCCAGCAACGACAGAAACACCGGGGAGCTGTTTTTT. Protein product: CASNDRNTGELFF.

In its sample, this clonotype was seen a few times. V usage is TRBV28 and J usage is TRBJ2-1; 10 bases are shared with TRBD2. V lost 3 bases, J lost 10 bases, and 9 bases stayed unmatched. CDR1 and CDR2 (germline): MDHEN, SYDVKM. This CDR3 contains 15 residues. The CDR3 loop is CASSFASGSIGEQFF. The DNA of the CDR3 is TGTGCCAGCAGTTTCGCTAGCGGGAGTATTGGGGAGCAGTTCTTC.

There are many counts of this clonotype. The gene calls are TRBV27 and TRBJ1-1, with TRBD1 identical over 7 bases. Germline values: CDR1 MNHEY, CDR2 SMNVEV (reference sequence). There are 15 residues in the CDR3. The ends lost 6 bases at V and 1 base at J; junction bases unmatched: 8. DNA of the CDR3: TGTGCCAGCAGCGTCGACAGGGTCCGGAACACTGAAGCTTTCTTT. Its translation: CASSVDRVRNTEAFF.

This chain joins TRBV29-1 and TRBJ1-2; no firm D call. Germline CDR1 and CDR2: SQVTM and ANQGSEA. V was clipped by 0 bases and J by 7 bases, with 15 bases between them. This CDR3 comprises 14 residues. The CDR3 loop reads CSVEDQDRGRGYTF. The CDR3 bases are TGCAGCGTTGAAGATCAGGACCGCGGACGTGGCTACACCTTC.

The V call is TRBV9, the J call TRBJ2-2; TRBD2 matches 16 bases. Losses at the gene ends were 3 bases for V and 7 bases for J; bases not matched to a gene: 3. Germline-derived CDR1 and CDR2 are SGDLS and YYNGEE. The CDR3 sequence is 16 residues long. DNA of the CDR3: TGTGCCAGCAGCGAGGGACTAGCGGGAGGGTTCGGGGAGCTGTTTTTT. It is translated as CASSEGLAGGFGELFF.

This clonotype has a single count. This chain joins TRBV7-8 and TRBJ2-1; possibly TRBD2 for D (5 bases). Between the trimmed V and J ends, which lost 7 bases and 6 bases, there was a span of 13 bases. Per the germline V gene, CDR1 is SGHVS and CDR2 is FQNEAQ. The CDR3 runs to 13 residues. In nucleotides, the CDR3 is TGTGCCAGCACCCCACGGGGAGTCAATGAGCAGTTCTTC. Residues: CASTPRGVNEQFF.

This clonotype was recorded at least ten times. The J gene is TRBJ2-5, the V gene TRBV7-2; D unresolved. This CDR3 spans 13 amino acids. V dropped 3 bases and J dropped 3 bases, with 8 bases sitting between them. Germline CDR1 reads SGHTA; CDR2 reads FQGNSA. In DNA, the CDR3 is TGTGCCAGCAGCTTGGCTCAGAAAGAGACCCAGTACTTC. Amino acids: CASSLAQKETQYF.

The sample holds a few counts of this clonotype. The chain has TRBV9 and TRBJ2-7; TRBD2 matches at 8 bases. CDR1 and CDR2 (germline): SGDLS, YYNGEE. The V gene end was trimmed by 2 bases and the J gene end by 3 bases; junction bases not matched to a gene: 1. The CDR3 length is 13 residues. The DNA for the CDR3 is TGTGCCAGCAGCGTGGGACTAGACTACGAGCAGTACTTC. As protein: CASSVGLDYEQYF.

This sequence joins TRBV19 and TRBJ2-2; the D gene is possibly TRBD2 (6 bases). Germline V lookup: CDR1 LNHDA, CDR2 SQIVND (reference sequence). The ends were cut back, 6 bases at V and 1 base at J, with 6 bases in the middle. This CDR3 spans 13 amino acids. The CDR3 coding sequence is TGTGCCAGTAGCGGGGGGAACACCGGGGAGCTGTTTTTT. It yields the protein CASSGGNTGELFF. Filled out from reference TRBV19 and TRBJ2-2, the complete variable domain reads DGGITQSPKYLFRKEGQNVTLSCEQNLNHDAMYWYRQDPGQGLRLIYYSQIVNDFQKGDIAEGYSVSREKKESFPLTVTSAQKNPTAFYLCASSGGNTGELFFGEGSRLTVL.

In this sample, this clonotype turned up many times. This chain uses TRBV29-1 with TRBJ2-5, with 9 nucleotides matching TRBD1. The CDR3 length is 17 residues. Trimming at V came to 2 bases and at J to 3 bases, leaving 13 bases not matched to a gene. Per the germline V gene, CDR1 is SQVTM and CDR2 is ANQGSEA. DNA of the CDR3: TGCAGCGTTGAACTAAGACAGGGGGTCTGGGTGGAAGAGACCCAGTACTTC. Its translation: CSVELRQGVWVEETQYF.

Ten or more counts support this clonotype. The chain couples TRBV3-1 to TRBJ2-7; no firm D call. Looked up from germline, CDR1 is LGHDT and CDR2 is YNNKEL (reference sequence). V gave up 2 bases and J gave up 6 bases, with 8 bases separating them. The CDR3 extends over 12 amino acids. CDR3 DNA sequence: TGTGCCAGCAGCCAACCCTCCAGCGAGCAGTACTTC. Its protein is CASSQPSSEQYF.

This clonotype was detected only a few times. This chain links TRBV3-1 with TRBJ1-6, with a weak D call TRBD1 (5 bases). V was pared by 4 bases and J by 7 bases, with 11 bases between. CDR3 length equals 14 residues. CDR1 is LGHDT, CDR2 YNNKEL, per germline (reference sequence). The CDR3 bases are TGTGCCAGCAGCCGGGGACGGATAAATTCACCCCTCCACTTT. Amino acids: CASSRGRINSPLHF.

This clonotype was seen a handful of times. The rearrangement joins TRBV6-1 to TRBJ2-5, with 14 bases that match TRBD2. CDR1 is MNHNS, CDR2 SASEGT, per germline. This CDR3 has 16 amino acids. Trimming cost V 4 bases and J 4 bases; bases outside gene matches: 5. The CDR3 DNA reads TGTGCCAGCAGTGGGACTAGCGGGAGGTCCCGAGAGACCCAGTACTTC. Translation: CASSGTSGRSRETQYF.

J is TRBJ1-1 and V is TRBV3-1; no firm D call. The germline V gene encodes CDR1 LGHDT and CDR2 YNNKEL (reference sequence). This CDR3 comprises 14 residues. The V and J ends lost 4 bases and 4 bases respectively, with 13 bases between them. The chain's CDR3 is CASSPRKGGTEAFF. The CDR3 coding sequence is TGTGCCAGCAGCCCCCGAAAGGGAGGCACTGAAGCTTTCTTT.

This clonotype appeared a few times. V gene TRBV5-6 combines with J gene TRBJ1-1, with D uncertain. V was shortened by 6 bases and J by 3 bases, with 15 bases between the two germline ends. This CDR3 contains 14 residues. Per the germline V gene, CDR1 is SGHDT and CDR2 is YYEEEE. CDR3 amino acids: CASTPRLEYTEAFF. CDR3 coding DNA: TGTGCCAGCACCCCGAGGTTGGAGTACACTGAAGCTTTCTTT.

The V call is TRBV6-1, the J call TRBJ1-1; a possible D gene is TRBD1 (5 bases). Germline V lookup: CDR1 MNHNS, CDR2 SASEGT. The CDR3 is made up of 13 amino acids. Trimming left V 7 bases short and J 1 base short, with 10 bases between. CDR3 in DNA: TGTGCCAGCACCGCAGGGAGGAACACTGAAGCTTTCTTT. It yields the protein CASTAGRNTEAFF.

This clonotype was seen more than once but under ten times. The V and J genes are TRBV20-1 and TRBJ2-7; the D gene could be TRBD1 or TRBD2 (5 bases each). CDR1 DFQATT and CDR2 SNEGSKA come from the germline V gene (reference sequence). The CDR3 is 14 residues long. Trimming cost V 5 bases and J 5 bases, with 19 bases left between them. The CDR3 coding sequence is TGCAGTGCTCCAGGGACCGGGAAGATCCACGAGCAGTACTTC. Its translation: CSAPGTGKIHEQYF.

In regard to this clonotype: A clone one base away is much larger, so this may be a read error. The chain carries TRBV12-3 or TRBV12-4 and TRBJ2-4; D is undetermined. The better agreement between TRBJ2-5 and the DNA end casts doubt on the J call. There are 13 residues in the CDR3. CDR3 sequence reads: CASSCSRRGTQYF. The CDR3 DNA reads TGTGCCAGCAGTTGCAGTCGGCGAGGGACCCAGTACTTC.